The clone carrying this T cell receptor beta chain appeared many times. Arm-PCR of CDR3 regions with iRepertoire HTBI primers generated TCR beta libraries. TCRdb reprocessed the multiplex PCR reads with MiXCR, giving one entry per CDR3 protein. The table shows approximately 350,000 distinct CDR3 sequences, with about 10% occurring only once. Time point meaning: newly diagnosed GD, antithyroid drugs for less than 3 months. RNA isolated from PBMCs was used to make the TCR library. Graves' disease diagnosis relied on American Thyroid Association guidelines. This sample is part of a study of regulatory T cells in long-lasting Graves disease. These same data were also listed under a study on T cells in Graves' hyperthyroidism and ophthalmopathy.

This clonotype originated in a woman younger than 35 with Graves disease. The sequencing here drew on peripheral blood mononuclear cells (PBMCs), taken at new diagnosis, from a patient treated with antithyroid drugs.

In DNA form, the CDR3 reads TGTGCCAGCAGTGTGGAGGCTCTGTGGAATCAGCCCCAGCATTTT. Its translation is CASSVEALWNQPQHF. The rearrangement joins TRBV6-1 to TRBJ1-5; D not resolved. The CDR3 totals 15 residues. Germline V gene lookup returns CDR1 MNHNS and CDR2 SASEGT. V was shortened by 4 bases and J by 4 bases, with 14 bases between the two germline ends.